Listed here are 26 T cell receptor beta chains from one sample, sequenced in a study of long-term antiretroviral therapy in people with HIV. Survey level was the resolution at which the v3.0 immunoSEQ assay ran. Clones were read by immunoSEQ multiplex PCR, and TCRdb kept only the in-frame ones, dropping some. The data show fewer than 40,000 clones, about 80% seen once. Material: unsorted PBMCs, obtained 3.4 years after starting antiretroviral therapy. These receptors all come from a man aged 25 to 45 with HIV.

The count of this clone is one. V usage is TRBV27 and J usage is TRBJ1-5, with TRBD1 identical over 8 bases. Germline V gene lookup returns CDR1 MNHEY and CDR2 SMNVEV (reference sequence). With 4 bases clipped from V and 4 bases from J, the junction kept 12 bases outside the gene matches. The CDR3 extends over 17 amino acids. The CDR3 loop reads CASSSLRTGRVNQPQHF. CDR3 DNA: TGTGCCAGCAGTTCTCTAAGGACAGGGCGGGTTAATCAGCCCCAGCATTTT.

The V gene is TRBV9, the J gene TRBJ2-6; either TRBD1 or TRBD2 may supply D (5 bases each). The CDR3 is made up of 19 amino acids. Between the trimmed V and J ends, which lost 4 bases and 0 bases, there was a span of 20 bases. In germline, CDR1 is SGDLS, CDR2 YYNGEE. The CDR3 spells CASSLRLGTETSGANVLTF. The CDR3 bases are TGTGCCAGCAGCCTCCGGTTGGGGACGGAGACCTCTGGGGCCAACGTCCTGACTTTC.

CDR3 nucleotides: TGTGCCAGCAGTTACGGCCAGGTGATCTACGAGCAGTACTTC. Its translation is CASSYGQVIYEQYF. V usage is TRBV6-5 and J usage is TRBJ2-7; no clear D gene. Germline CDR1 reads MNHEY; CDR2 reads SVGAGI. The CDR3 covers 14 residues. V lost 2 bases and J 3 bases, leaving 11 bases between the germline ends.

Only a few counts were recorded for this clone. The chain uses TRBV5-1 and TRBJ1-2, with 8 bases fitting TRBD1. J lost 6 bases, V lost 4 bases, and 8 bases had no gene match. The germline V gene encodes CDR1 SGHRS and CDR2 YFSETQ. The CDR3 totals 14 residues. The CDR3 here is CASSESTGVDGYTF. DNA for the CDR3: TGCGCCAGCAGCGAATCGACAGGGGTCGATGGCTACACCTTC. The variable domain in full, completed from reference TRBV5-1 and TRBJ1-2, reads KAGVTQTPRYLIKTRGQQVTLSCSPISGHRSVSWYQQTPGQGLQFLFEYFSETQRNKGNFPGRFSGRQFSNSRSEMNVSTLELGDSALYLCASSESTGVDGYTFGSGTRLTVV.

This clone was picked up one time. This chain connects TRBV11-3 to TRBJ2-3; either TRBD1 or TRBD2 may supply D (5 bases each). The CDR3 sequence is 15 residues long. Germline-derived CDR1 and CDR2 are SGHNT and YENEEA. The V and J ends lost 1 base and 4 bases respectively, with 12 bases between them. CDR3 nucleotides: TGTGCCAGCAGCTTAGGGCCCTTGGGGGCAGATACGCAGTATTTT. This translates into CASSLGPLGADTQYF.

The chain recombines TRBV18 with TRBJ2-2; D is ambiguous. The CDR3 sequence is 11 residues long. Germline V lookup: CDR1 KGHSH, CDR2 LQKENI. V was cut by 8 bases and J by 5 bases, with 6 bases left in between. The CDR3 loop is CASDGTGELFF. The CDR3 bases are TGTGCCAGCGACGGTACCGGGGAGCTGTTTTTT.

The V call is TRBV5-1, the J call TRBJ2-3; possibly TRBD2 for D (5 bases). The germline gives CDR1 SGHRS, CDR2 YFSETQ. The germline V and J ends were trimmed by 5 bases and 0 bases, with 10 bases remaining between them. The CDR3 runs to 14 residues. In DNA, the CDR3 is TGCGCCAGCAGGAGGGTCCAAAGCACAGATACGCAGTATTTT. The encoded protein is CASRRVQSTDTQYF.

This chain connects TRBV27 to TRBJ2-2, with D possibly being TRBD1 or TRBD2 (5 bases each). Per germline, CDR1 MNHEY and CDR2 SMNVEV (reference sequence). CDR3 length: 15 residues. Trimming removed 6 bases from V and 14 bases from J, with 25 bases in between. The CDR3 region is CASRTDGQVPGKLFF. The DNA of the CDR3 is TGTGCCAGCAGGACCGATGGACAAGTACCGGGGAAACTGTTTTTT.

The V gene is TRBV4-2, the J gene TRBJ2-1; 9 nucleotides line up with TRBD2. Germline V gene sequence: CDR1 LGHNA, CDR2 YNFKEQ. CDR3 length: 17 residues. The junction had 6 bases not matched to a gene; V was cut back by 0 bases and J by 3 bases. The DNA for the CDR3 is TGTGCCAGCAGCCAAGATGCCATAGCGGGGGTCTACAATGAGCAGTTCTTC. Translating gives CASSQDAIAGVYNEQFF.

J is TRBJ2-5 and V is TRBV25-1, with 10 bases fitting TRBD2. After removal of 4 bases from V and 2 bases from J, the junction contained 10 bases not matched to a gene. CDR3 length: 17 residues. The germline CDR1 and CDR2 sequences are MGHDK and SYGVNS. CDR3 sequence (DNA): TGTGCCAGCAGTGGTCCCGGAGGACTAGCGGTACAAGAGACCCAGTACTTC. It specifies CASSGPGGLAVQETQYF.

The chain has TRBV7-9 and TRBJ2-7; the match to TRBD1 covers 12 bases. The V segment lost 2 bases and the J segment 4 bases; nucleotides outside the gene matches: 6. The CDR3 loop spans 16 amino acids. Germline V CDR1 and CDR2: SEHNR, FQNEAQ (reference sequence). The chain's CDR3 is CASSLFGTGGSYEQYF. CDR3 sequence (DNA): TGTGCCAGCAGCTTATTCGGGACAGGGGGCAGTTACGAGCAGTACTTC.

This clone occurred a few times. The chain is built from TRBV29-1 and TRBJ2-7; no reliable D call. The CDR3 is made up of 12 amino acids. Trimming cost V 5 bases and J 0 bases, with 8 bases left between them. CDR1 and CDR2 (germline): SQVTM, ANQGSEA. In nucleotides, the CDR3 is TGCAGCGTTCAGGTGAGCTCCTACGAGCAGTACTTC. Translated: CSVQVSSYEQYF.

The V and J genes are TRBV30 and TRBJ2-7, with no clear D. The length of the CDR3 is 13 residues. The germline V gene has CDR1 GTSNPN and CDR2 SVGIG (reference sequence). With 1 base removed from V and 2 bases from J, the gap between germline ends came to 9 bases. DNA for the CDR3: TGTGCCTGGAGTGAGGGTATTACCTACGAGCAGTACTTC. This codes for CAWSEGITYEQYF. The full variable domain, in which reference TRBV30 and TRBJ2-7 provide the parts outside the CDR3, is SQTIHQWPATLVQPVGSPLSLECTVEGTSNPNLYWYRQAAGRGLQLLFYSVGIGQISSEVPQNLSASRPQDRQFILSSKKLLLSDSGFYLCAWSEGITYEQYFGPGTRLTVT.

J is TRBJ2-5 and V is TRBV2; D gene uncertain. The CDR3 is 12 residues long. The germline CDR1 and CDR2 sequences are SNHLY and FYNNEI. V was shortened by 6 bases and J by 2 bases, with 7 bases between the two germline ends. In nucleotides, the CDR3 is TGTGCCAGCAGAAGATGGCAAGAGACCCAGTACTTC. Translating it yields CASRRWQETQYF.

The chain couples TRBV6-6 to TRBJ1-4; D is unclear. The germline gives CDR1 MNHNY, CDR2 SVGAGI (reference sequence). The CDR3 spans 15 residues. Trimming removed 5 bases at V and 0 bases at J, with 10 bases between. The CDR3 DNA reads as TGTGCCAGCAGTCAAACCCGTACAACTAATGAAAAACTGTTTTTT. Translation: CASSQTRTTNEKLFF.

The chain links TRBV5-1 to TRBJ2-5, with D possibly being TRBD2 (6 bases). The CDR3 has 15 amino acids. V was cut by 0 bases and J by 9 bases, with 18 bases left in between. CDR1 and CDR2 (germline): SGHRS, YFSETQ. The DNA for the CDR3 is TGCGCCAGCAGCTTGGGGGCAGCGGGTTGGATGGCCCAGTACTTC. Amino acids: CASSLGAAGWMAQYF.

V and J are TRBV19 and TRBJ2-1; possibly TRBD1 for D (5 bases). Trimming left V 4 bases short and J 7 bases short, with 11 bases between. The CDR3 extends over 13 amino acids. Germline V gene data show CDR1 as LNHDA and CDR2 as SQIVND (reference sequence). The chain's CDR3 is CASSSRAYNEQFF. CDR3 coding DNA: TGTGCCAGTAGTAGCAGGGCTTATAATGAGCAGTTCTTC.

This sequence joins TRBV7-2 and TRBJ2-3; weak D call: TRBD2 (6 bases). The CDR3 extends over 14 amino acids. CDR1 and CDR2 (germline): SGHTA, FQGNSA. V lost 0 bases, J lost 3 bases, and 7 bases lay in between. The CDR3 bases are TGTGCCAGCAGCTTAGCTCGGGGGACAGATACGCAGTATTTT. Protein: CASSLARGTDTQYF.

In this sample, this clone turned up once. In DNA form, the CDR3 reads TGTGCCAGTAGTACCCGGGACGGATATGGCTACACCTTC. It codes for CASSTRDGYGYTF. This sequence joins TRBV19 and TRBJ1-2; the D gene is possibly TRBD1 (5 bases). The CDR3 loop spans 13 amino acids. Trimming took off 4 bases at V and 5 bases at J, with 11 bases between the two ends. Germline CDR1 LNHDA, CDR2 SQIVND (reference sequence).

The V call is TRBV7-9, the J call TRBJ2-4, with 11 bases identical to TRBD2. V shed 4 bases, J shed 8 bases, and the junction held 1 base outside the gene matches. Germline-derived CDR1 and CDR2 are SEHNR and FQNEAQ (reference sequence). The CDR3 runs to 13 residues. CDR3: CASSSSGRHIQYF. The CDR3 coding sequence is TGTGCCAGCAGCTCTAGCGGGAGGCACATTCAGTACTTC.

This clone appeared once. The CDR3 sequence is CASSLGGQAGGVNEQFF. The DNA for the CDR3 is TGTGCCAGCAGCTTAGGGGGCCAGGCGGGAGGAGTCAATGAGCAGTTCTTC. This rearrangement joins TRBV7-9 to TRBJ2-1; 8 bases map to TRBD2. The CDR3 is made up of 17 amino acids. The V gene end was trimmed by 1 base and the J gene end by 6 bases; junction bases not matched to a gene: 11. Germline V CDR1 and CDR2: SEHNR, FQNEAQ (reference sequence).

The chain is built from TRBV4-3 and TRBJ1-2; maybe TRBD1 (5 bases). Germline V lookup: CDR1 LGHNA, CDR2 YSLEER. Trimming shortened V by 3 bases and J by 5 bases, and 19 bases separated the two germline ends. This CDR3 region has 16 residues. The CDR3 is CASSHTPAPGGYGYTF. The CDR3 DNA reads as TGCGCCAGCAGCCATACCCCTGCTCCCGGGGGATATGGCTACACCTTC.

The table lists this clone with a few counts. The gene calls are TRBV9 and TRBJ2-7; D perhaps matches TRBD2 (5 bases). The CDR3 runs 15 residues. CDR1 is SGDLS, CDR2 YYNGEE, per germline. The ends were cut back, 3 bases at V and 0 bases at J, with 13 bases in the middle. The CDR3 sequence is CASSAQSGVSYEQYF. The CDR3, as DNA: TGTGCCAGCAGCGCCCAGAGCGGAGTCTCCTACGAGCAGTACTTC. Complete variable domain (other parts from reference TRBV9 and TRBJ2-7): DSGVTQTPKHLITATGQRVTLRCSPRSGDLSVYWYQQSLDQGLQFLIQYYNGEERAKGNILERFSAQQFPDLHSELNLSSLELGDSALYFCASSAQSGVSYEQYFGPGTRLTVT.

This chain links TRBV7-6 with TRBJ2-7; D uncertain. V was pared by 0 bases and J by 6 bases, with 9 bases between. Germline assignment: CDR1 SGHVS and CDR2 FNYEAQ. The CDR3 is 13 amino acids. Here the CDR3 DNA reads TGTGCCAGCAGCTTAGCTCCCGGCGCCGAGCAGTACTTC. Translating it yields CASSLAPGAEQYF.

This chain links TRBV18 with TRBJ2-2; 11 positions agree with TRBD1. CDR1 KGHSH and CDR2 LQKENI come from the germline V gene. The trim removed 2 bases at V and 4 bases at J, leaving 0 bases unmatched. This CDR3 region has 15 residues. The DNA for the CDR3 is TGTGCCAGCTCACCAGGACAGGGGGCCACCGGGGAGCTGTTTTTT. It is translated as CASSPGQGATGELFF.

V gene TRBV7-9 combines with J gene TRBJ2-1, with TRBD2 as a possible D gene (6 bases). This CDR3 region has 15 residues. V lost 4 bases to trimming and J lost 4 bases, with 14 bases between them. The germline V gene encodes CDR1 SEHNR and CDR2 FQNEAQ (reference sequence). DNA for the CDR3: TGTGCCAGCAGCTCGCGACTAGAGGGATACAATGAGCAGTTCTTC. Translated, it gives CASSSRLEGYNEQFF.